The sequence of this T cell receptor beta chain was determined in a study of blood T cell repertoires in COVID-19. Study-wide background: Whether acute or convalescent, the COVID-19 samples came from the United States, Italy and Spain. T cells, B-cell-depleted T cells, or PBMCs provided the cDNA or gDNA that served as material.

Per the authors' pipeline: How many nucleated cells were present was estimated from reference gene primer amplification. TCRdb's copy holds only in-frame clones and misses some; the assay was immunoSEQ multiplex PCR. V and J calls and clone size follow that table, whereas D and trimming were derived from the DNA. The table lists fewer than 150,000 clones, about 88% of them singletons. The CDR3 sequence is 20 residues long. After removal of 0 bases from V and 1 base from J, the junction contained 15 bases not matched to a gene. Germline values: CDR1 LGHNT, CDR2 FRNRAP. The rearrangement links TRBV12-5 to TRBJ2-3; 8 nucleotides agree with TRBD2. Sequencing input: peripheral blood. This TCR came from a human donor in a cohort sampled during active COVID-19. The CDR3 coding sequence is TGTGCTAGTGGTTTGGTAGCGGGAGATCTCAAGGTTAAGGGCACAGATACGCAGTATTTT. Its protein product is CASGLVAGDLKVKGTDTQYF.